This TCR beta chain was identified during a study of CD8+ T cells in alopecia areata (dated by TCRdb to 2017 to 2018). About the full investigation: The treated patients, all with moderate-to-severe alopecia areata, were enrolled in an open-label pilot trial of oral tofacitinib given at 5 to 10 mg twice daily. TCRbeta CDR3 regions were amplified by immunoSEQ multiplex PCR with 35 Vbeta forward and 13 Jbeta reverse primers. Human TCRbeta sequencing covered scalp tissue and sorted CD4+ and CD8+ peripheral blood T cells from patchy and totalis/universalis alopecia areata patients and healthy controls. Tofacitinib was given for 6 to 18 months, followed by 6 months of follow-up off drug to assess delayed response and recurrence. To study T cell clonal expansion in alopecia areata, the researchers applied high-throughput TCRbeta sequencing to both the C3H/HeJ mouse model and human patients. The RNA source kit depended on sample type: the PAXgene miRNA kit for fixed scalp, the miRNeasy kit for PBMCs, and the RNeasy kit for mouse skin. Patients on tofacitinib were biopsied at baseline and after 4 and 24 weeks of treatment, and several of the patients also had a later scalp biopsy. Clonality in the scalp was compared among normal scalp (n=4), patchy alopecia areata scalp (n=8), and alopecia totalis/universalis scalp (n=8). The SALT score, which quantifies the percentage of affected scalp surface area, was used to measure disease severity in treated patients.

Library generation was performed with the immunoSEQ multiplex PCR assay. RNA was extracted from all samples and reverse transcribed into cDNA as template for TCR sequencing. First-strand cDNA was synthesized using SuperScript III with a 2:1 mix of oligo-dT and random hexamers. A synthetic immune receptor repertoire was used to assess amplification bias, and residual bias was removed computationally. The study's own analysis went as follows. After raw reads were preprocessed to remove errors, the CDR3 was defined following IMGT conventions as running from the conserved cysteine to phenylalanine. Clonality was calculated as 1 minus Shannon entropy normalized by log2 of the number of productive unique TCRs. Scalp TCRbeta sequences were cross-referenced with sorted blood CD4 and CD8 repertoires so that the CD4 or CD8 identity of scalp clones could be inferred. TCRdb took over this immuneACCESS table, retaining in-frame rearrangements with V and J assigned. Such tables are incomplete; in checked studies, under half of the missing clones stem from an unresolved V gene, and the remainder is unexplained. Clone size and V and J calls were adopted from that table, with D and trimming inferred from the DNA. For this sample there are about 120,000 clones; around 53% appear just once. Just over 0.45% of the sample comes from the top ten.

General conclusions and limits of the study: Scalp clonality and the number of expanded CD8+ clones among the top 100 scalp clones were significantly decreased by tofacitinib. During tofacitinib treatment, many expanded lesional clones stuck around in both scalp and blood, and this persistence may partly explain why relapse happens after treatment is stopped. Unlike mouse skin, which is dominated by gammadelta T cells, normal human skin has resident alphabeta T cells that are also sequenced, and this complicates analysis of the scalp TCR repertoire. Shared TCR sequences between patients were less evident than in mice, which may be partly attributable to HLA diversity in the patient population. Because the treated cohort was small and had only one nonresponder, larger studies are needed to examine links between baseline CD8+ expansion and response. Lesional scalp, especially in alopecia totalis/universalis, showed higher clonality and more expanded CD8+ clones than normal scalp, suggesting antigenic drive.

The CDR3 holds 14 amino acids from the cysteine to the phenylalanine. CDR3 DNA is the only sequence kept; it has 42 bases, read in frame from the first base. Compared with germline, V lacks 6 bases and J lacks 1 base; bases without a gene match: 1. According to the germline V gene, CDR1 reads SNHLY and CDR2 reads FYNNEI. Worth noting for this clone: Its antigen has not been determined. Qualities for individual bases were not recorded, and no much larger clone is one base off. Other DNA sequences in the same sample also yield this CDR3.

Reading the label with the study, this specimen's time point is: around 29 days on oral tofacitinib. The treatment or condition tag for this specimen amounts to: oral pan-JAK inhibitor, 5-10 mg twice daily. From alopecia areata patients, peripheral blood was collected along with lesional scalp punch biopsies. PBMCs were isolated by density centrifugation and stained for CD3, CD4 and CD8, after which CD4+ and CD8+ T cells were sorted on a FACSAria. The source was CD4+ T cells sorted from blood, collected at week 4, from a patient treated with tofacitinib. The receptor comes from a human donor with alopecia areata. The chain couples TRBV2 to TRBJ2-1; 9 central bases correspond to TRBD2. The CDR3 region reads CASRSGGSYNEQFF. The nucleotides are TGTGCCAGCAGGAGCGGGGGGTCCTACAATGAGCAGTTCTTC.